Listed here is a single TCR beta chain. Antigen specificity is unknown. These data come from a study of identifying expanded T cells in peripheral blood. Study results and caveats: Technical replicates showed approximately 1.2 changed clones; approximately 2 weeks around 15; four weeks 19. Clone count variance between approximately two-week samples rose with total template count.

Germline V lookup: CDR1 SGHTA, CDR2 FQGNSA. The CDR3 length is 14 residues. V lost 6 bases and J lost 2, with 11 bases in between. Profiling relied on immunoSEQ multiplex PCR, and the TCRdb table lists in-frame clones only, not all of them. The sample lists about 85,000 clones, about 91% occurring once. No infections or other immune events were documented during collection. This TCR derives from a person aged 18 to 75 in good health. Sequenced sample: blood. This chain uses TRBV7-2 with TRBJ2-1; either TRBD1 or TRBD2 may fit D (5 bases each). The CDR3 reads CASRISGPYNEQFF. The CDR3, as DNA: TGTGCCAGCAGGATATCGGGGCCCTACAATGAGCAGTTCTTC.